This T cell receptor beta chain emerged from a study of T cells in narcolepsy. Sequenced by immunoSEQ multiplex PCR; TCRdb stores in-frame clones only, minus some. This sample has roughly 10,000 clones, with 65% to 80% found just once. This clone was detected only a few times. The CDR3 spans 14 residues. Looked up from germline, CDR1 is MNHNS and CDR2 is SASEGT. Trimming stripped 3 bases from V and 0 bases from J, with 6 bases between. The TCR sequence derives from a human donor with narcolepsy. The source material was CD45RA- memory CD8+ T cells from PBMCs. The rearrangement links TRBV6-1 to TRBJ1-5; D gene uncertain. The CDR3 loop reads CASSDGYSNQPQHF. In DNA, the CDR3 is TGTGCCAGCAGTGACGGCTATAGCAATCAGCCCCAGCATTTT.